These 25 T cell receptor beta chains were all obtained from the same sample, sequenced in a study of primary melanoma T cells and metastatic recurrence. Assay used: immunoSEQ multiplex PCR; TCRdb lists only in-frame clones, some missing. The sample consists of approximately 1,100 clones, roughly four fifths of them appearing once. Sequencing was carried out using melanoma tumor tissue. The receptors stem from a human donor with melanoma.

The gene calls are TRBV5-1 and TRBJ2-3; TRBD2 matches 8 bases. The V gene end was trimmed by 4 bases and the J gene end by 7 bases; junction bases not matched to a gene: 11. The germline V gene has CDR1 SGHRS and CDR2 YFSETQ. CDR3 size: 15 residues. CDR3 in amino acids: CASSPGGDLTYTQYF. In nucleotides, the CDR3 is TGCGCCAGCAGCCCGGGGGGGGACTTAACGTATACGCAGTATTTT.

The chain uses TRBV15 and TRBJ2-3, with 9 bases fitting TRBD2. The V segment lost 4 bases and the J segment 5 bases; nucleotides outside the gene matches: 10. Germline CDR1 is LNHNV and CDR2 is YYDKDF (reference sequence). The CDR3 length is 16 residues. CDR3 in DNA: TGTGCCACCAGCACTCGGACGGCGGGAGGGCGAGATACGCAGTATTTT. This translates into CATSTRTAGGRDTQYF.

This chain joins TRBV18 and TRBJ1-1, with D unresolved. This CDR3 comprises 14 residues. The V gene lost 6 bases and the J gene lost 0 bases, with 11 bases spanning the gap. The germline V gene encodes CDR1 KGHSH and CDR2 LQKENI. For the CDR3, the DNA is TGTGCCAGCTCTGCACAGAAGATGAACACTGAAGCTTTCTTT. Its translation is CASSAQKMNTEAFF.

This clone came up once. The chain links TRBV29-1 to TRBJ1-1, with D perhaps TRBD1 (5 bases). V was shortened by 7 bases and J by 2 bases, with 14 bases between the two germline ends. This CDR3 is built from 13 residues. The germline gives CDR1 SQVTM, CDR2 ANQGSEA. The CDR3, as DNA: TGCAGCGCCGGACAATTACTAAACACTGAAGCTTTCTTT. It codes for CSAGQLLNTEAFF. The full variable domain, rest sourced from reference TRBV29-1 and TRBJ1-1, is SAVISQKPSRDICQRGTSLTIQCQVDSQVTMMFWYRQQPGQSLTLIATANQGSEATYESGFVIDKFPISRPNLTFSTLTVSNMSPEDSSIYLCSAGQLLNTEAFFGQGTRLTVV.

V is TRBV10-3 and J is TRBJ1-3; TRBD1 agrees at 7 bases. This CDR3 contains 15 residues. The germline V gene has CDR1 ENHRY and CDR2 SYGVKD. The J segment lost 2 bases and the V segment lost 0 bases, leaving 1 base of the junction unmatched. CDR3 sequence (DNA): TGTGCCATCAGTGAGTCTGACAGGGCTGGAAACACCATATATTTT. Encoded protein: CAISESDRAGNTIYF.

Here the CDR3 reads CASSYGRVNGYTF. CDR3 nucleotide sequence: TGTGCCAGCAGTTACGGTAGGGTAAATGGCTACACCTTC. V is TRBV6-8 and J is TRBJ1-2, with D unclear. V shed 2 bases and J shed 6 bases, with 10 bases lying between them. The germline CDR1 and CDR2 sequences are MNHGY and SAAAGT. This CDR3 contains 13 residues.

The rearrangement links TRBV6-8 to TRBJ2-1; D assignment may be TRBD1 or TRBD2 (5 bases each). CDR1 is MNHGY and CDR2 is SAAAGT in the germline V gene. Between the trimmed V and J ends, which lost 2 bases and 7 bases, there was a span of 18 bases. The CDR3 extends over 16 amino acids. The CDR3 nucleotides read TGTGCCAGCAGTTACGTGTCGGGGCGCATCCGAAATGAGCAGTTCTTC. The encoded protein is CASSYVSGRIRNEQFF.

This clone was seen just once. The chain combines TRBV11-3 with TRBJ1-3; D is unresolved. The germline V gene has CDR1 SGHNT and CDR2 YENEEA. CDR3 length: 15 amino acids. V lost 4 bases to trimming and J lost 0 bases, with 10 bases between them. The CDR3 DNA sequence: TGTGCCAGCAGCTATGCCCCGGGCTCTGGAAACACCATATATTTT. It codes for CASSYAPGSGNTIYF.

The rearrangement uses TRBV6-8 and TRBJ2-7, with D unresolved. The germline V and J ends were trimmed by 4 bases and 3 bases, with 10 bases remaining between them. Germline CDR1 and CDR2: MNHGY and SAAAGT. The length of the CDR3 is 13 residues. DNA of the CDR3: TGTGCCAGCAGTTTCTCCCTCAGCTACGAGCAGTACTTC. Translating gives CASSFSLSYEQYF.

This clone was recorded once. The chain has TRBV4-1 and TRBJ2-7; possibly TRBD1 or TRBD2 for D (5 bases each). CDR3 length: 16 residues. CDR1 is MGHRA and CDR2 is YSYEKL in the germline V gene. The germline V and J ends were trimmed by 2 bases and 2 bases, with 16 bases remaining between them. The CDR3 is CASSQKVSEGTYEQYF. In DNA, the CDR3 is TGCGCCAGCAGCCAAAAAGTCTCCGAGGGGACCTACGAGCAGTACTTC.

The chain couples TRBV11-3 to TRBJ1-1; 8 bases are a match to TRBD1. CDR1 and CDR2 from the germline V gene are SGHNT and YENEEA. This CDR3 is built from 16 residues. V was pared by 3 bases and J by 6 bases, with 12 bases of the junction left unmatched. The CDR3: CASSFTGGPTSAEAFF. In DNA, the CDR3 is TGTGCCAGCAGCTTTACAGGGGGACCCACTAGCGCTGAAGCTTTCTTT.

V gene TRBV29-1 combines with J gene TRBJ2-3, with 9 bases fitting TRBD2. The V gene's germline CDR1 is SQVTM and CDR2 ANQGSEA. Trimming took 7 bases from V and 2 from J; bases not matched to a gene: 7. The CDR3 has 14 residues. The CDR3 region has the DNA TGCAGCGCCACCGGGACTAGCACCACAGATACGCAGTATTTT. It specifies CSATGTSTTDTQYF.

This clone is labeled as large. The V gene is TRBV11-3, the J gene TRBJ2-3, with a possible D match to TRBD2 (5 bases). CDR1 is SGHNT, CDR2 YENEEA, per germline. Trimming removed 0 bases at V and 3 bases at J, with 10 bases between. This CDR3 has 15 residues. The CDR3 reads CASSLDPSGTDTQYF. The CDR3 nucleotides read TGTGCCAGCAGCTTAGACCCTTCGGGGACAGATACGCAGTATTTT.

The chain joins TRBV11-3 to TRBJ1-1, with D perhaps TRBD1 (5 bases). The CDR3 consists of 14 residues. Germline V gene data show CDR1 as SGHNT and CDR2 as YENEEA. V was pared by 5 bases and J by 4 bases, with 14 bases between. Here the CDR3 DNA reads TGTGCCAGCAGCGCTGGGGGGGAAACCACTGAAGCTTTCTTT. This codes for CASSAGGETTEAFF.

The gene calls are TRBV30 and TRBJ2-7; 9 nucleotides align to TRBD1. This CDR3 is built from 14 residues. Germline V gene lookup returns CDR1 GTSNPN and CDR2 SVGIG (reference sequence). This chain's CDR3 is CAAPGTGTPYEQYF. CDR3 sequence (DNA): TGTGCTGCTCCCGGGACAGGGACTCCCTACGAGCAGTACTTC.

For this clone: An end of the junction differs from the germline gene, which may be a read error. The rearrangement links TRBV19 to TRBJ1-6, with 9 bases matching TRBD1. CDR3 length equals 18 residues. Germline CDR1 LNHDA, CDR2 SQIVND (reference sequence). The CDR3 DNA follows: TGTGCCAGTAGTACCAGGACAGGGGAAAGGCGGTATAGTTCACCCCTCCACTTT. This encodes CASSTRTGERRYSSPLHF.

The J gene is TRBJ1-2, the V gene TRBV28; D ambiguous. Germline loops: CDR1 MDHEN, CDR2 SYDVKM. The CDR3 has 13 amino acids. Trimming left V 2 bases short and J 7 bases short, with 11 bases between. CDR3 in amino acids: CASSLVGGLGYTF. The CDR3 DNA is TGTGCCAGCAGTTTAGTCGGAGGGCTTGGCTACACCTTC.

The chain joins TRBV6-8 to TRBJ2-1, with TRBD2 identical over 8 bases. CDR1 and CDR2 (germline): MNHGY, SAAAGT. The CDR3 is made up of 14 amino acids. V trimming: 6 bases; J trimming: 8 bases; junction bases outside the gene matches: 9. The CDR3 DNA sequence: TGTGCCAGCAGGCGGGGGGTAGCCCAGGATGAGCAGTTCTTC. It specifies CASRRGVAQDEQFF.

This clone was observed a handful of times. The chain combines TRBV6-8 with TRBJ2-7, with 10 bases fitting TRBD2. With 4 bases clipped from V and 4 bases from J, the junction kept 1 base outside the gene matches. The CDR3 contains 13 residues. CDR1 MNHGY and CDR2 SAAAGT come from the germline V gene. The CDR3 nucleotides read TGTGCCAGCAGTTGGACTAGCGGTTACGAGCAGTACTTC. Translated: CASSWTSGYEQYF.

The V call is TRBV9, the J call TRBJ2-1; 9 positions match TRBD2. The CDR3 extends over 15 amino acids. V was pared by 1 base and J by 4 bases, with 3 bases of the junction left unmatched. Germline V gene sequence: CDR1 SGDLS, CDR2 YYNGEE. The CDR3 DNA reads as TGTGCCAGCAGCGTAAGGAGCGGGGGGTACAATGAGCAGTTCTTC. Its protein product is CASSVRSGGYNEQFF.

This clone occurred a few times. The chain uses TRBV6-8 and TRBJ2-3; the D is unclear. The V gene's germline CDR1 is MNHGY and CDR2 SAAAGT. The CDR3 extends over 13 amino acids. V lost 0 bases to trimming and J lost 6 bases, with 7 bases between them. CDR3 in amino acids: CASSYSAGDTQYF. CDR3 nucleotides: TGTGCCAGCAGTTACTCGGCCGGGGATACGCAGTATTTT.

The chain carries TRBV6-8 and TRBJ2-5; D assignment may be TRBD1 or TRBD2 (5 bases each). This CDR3 has 14 residues. The germline V gene encodes CDR1 MNHGY and CDR2 SAAAGT. V shed 10 bases and J shed 5 bases, with 20 bases lying between them. The DNA of the CDR3 is TGTGCCACCCTAGCCGGGGCAGGCTTGGAGACCCAGTACTTC. Translating it yields CATLAGAGLETQYF.

The chain couples TRBV14 to TRBJ1-3; a weak D match, TRBD1 (5 bases). The germline gives CDR1 SGHDN, CDR2 FVKESK. V lost 3 bases and J 0 bases, leaving 15 bases between the germline ends. The CDR3 contains 17 residues. CDR3 nucleotides: TGTGCCAGCAGCCAGTACGACAGTTCCTACTCTGGAAACACCATATATTTT. It is translated as CASSQYDSSYSGNTIYF.

This clone was found a few times. V is TRBV14 and J is TRBJ2-1; 9 bases are shared with TRBD2. The CDR3 covers 15 residues. The V segment lost 2 bases and the J segment 5 bases; nucleotides outside the gene matches: 4. From germline, CDR1 is SGHDN and CDR2 FVKESK. As DNA, the CDR3 is TGTGCCAGCAGCCAACTAGCGGGACGCGACAATGAGCAGTTCTTC. It encodes CASSQLAGRDNEQFF.

The genes are TRBV11-3 and TRBJ2-1, with 9 bases lining up with TRBD1. The V gene's germline CDR1 is SGHNT and CDR2 YENEEA. V trimming: 6 bases; J trimming: 8 bases; junction bases outside the gene matches: 17. This CDR3 has 17 residues. CDR3: CASSPQTGGTLRDEQFF. DNA of the CDR3: TGTGCCAGCAGTCCGCAAACAGGGGGCACCCTTAGGGATGAGCAGTTCTTC.